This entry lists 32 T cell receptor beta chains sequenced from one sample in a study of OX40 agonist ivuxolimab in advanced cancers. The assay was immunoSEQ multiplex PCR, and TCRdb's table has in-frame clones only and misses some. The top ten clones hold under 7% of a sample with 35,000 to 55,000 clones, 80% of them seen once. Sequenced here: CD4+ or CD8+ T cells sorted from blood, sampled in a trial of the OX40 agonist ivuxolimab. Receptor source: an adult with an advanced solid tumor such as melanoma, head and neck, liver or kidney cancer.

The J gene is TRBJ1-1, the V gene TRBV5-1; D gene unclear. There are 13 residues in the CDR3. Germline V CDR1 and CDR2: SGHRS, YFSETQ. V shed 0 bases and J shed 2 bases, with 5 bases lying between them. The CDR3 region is CASSLEGNTEAFF. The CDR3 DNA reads TGCGCCAGCAGCTTGGAAGGCAACACTGAAGCTTTCTTT.

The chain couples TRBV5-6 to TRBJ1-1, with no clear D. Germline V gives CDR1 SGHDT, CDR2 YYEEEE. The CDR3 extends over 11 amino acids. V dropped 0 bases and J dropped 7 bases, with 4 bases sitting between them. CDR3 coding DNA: TGTGCCAGCAGCTTGGCCAGTGAAGCTTTCTTT. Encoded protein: CASSLASEAFF.

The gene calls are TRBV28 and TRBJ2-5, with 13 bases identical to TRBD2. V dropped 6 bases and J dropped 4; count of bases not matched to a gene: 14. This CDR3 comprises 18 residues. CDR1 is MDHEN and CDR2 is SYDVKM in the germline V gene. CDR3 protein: CASSLRRTSGRGGETQYF. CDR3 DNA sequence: TGTGCCAGCAGCCTTCGGCGGACTAGCGGGAGAGGGGGAGAGACCCAGTACTTC.

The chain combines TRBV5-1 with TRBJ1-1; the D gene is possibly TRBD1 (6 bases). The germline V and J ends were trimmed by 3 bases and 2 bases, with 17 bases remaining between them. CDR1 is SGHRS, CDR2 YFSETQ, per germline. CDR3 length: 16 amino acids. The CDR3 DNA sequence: TGCGCCAGCAGCTCCCAGTCGTCAGGGGCCAACACTGAAGCTTTCTTT. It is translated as CASSSQSSGANTEAFF.

CDR3 in DNA: TGCGCCAGCAGCCAAGACCTGACAGGGTTTCGCTACGAGCAGTACTTC. This encodes CASSQDLTGFRYEQYF. This chain joins TRBV4-3 and TRBJ2-7; the match to TRBD1 covers 7 bases. V lost 0 bases and J lost 3; bases outside the gene matches: 8. Germline CDR1 reads LGHNA; CDR2 reads YSLEER. This CDR3 contains 16 residues.

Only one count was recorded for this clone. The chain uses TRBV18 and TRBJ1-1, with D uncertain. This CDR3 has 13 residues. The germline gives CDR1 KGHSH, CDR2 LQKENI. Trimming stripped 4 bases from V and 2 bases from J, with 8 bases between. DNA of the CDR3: TGTGCCAGCTCACAACATTTTAACACTGAAGCTTTCTTT. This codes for CASSQHFNTEAFF.

The DNA for the CDR3 is TGTGCCAGCAGGACAGGGGGTTTCGGCTATGGCTACACCTTC. Amino acid sequence: CASRTGGFGYGYTF. The V gene is TRBV27, the J gene TRBJ1-2; 9 bases match TRBD1. The CDR3 runs 14 residues. CDR1 and CDR2 (germline): MNHEY, SMNVEV (reference sequence). Losses at the gene ends were 6 bases for V and 4 bases for J; bases not matched to a gene: 6.

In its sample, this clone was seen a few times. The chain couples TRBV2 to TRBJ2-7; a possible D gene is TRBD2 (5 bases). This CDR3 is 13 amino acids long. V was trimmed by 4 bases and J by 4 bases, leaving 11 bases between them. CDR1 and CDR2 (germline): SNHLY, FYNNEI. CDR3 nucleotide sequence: TGTGCCAGCAGTGGAGGGTTGGTTTACGAGCAGTACTTC. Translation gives CASSGGLVYEQYF.

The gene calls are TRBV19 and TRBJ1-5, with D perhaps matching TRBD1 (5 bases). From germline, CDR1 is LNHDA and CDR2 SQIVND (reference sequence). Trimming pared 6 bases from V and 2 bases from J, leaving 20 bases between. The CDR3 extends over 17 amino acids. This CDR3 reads CASSRGSGLSGNQPQHF. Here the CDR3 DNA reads TGTGCCAGTAGCCGGGGGTCCGGGCTTTCAGGCAATCAGCCCCAGCATTTT.

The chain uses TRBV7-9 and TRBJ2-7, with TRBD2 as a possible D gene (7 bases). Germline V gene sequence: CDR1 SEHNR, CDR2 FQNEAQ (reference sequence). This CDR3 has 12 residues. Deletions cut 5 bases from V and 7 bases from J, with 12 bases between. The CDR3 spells CASSPRGGEQYF. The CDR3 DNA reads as TGTGCCAGCAGCCCGAGGGGGGGGGAGCAGTACTTC.

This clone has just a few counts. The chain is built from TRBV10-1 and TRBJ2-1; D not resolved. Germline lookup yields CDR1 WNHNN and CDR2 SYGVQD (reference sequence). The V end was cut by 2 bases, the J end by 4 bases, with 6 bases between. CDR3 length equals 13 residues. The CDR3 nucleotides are TGCGCCAGCAGTGAGGGTAGATACAATGAGCAGTTCTTC. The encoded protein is CASSEGRYNEQFF.

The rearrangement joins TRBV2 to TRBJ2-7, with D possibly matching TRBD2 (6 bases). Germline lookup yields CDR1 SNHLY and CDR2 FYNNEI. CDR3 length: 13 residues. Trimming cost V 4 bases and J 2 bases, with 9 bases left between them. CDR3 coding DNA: TGTGCCAGCAGTGGGACGGGAGCCTACGAGCAGTACTTC. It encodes CASSGTGAYEQYF.

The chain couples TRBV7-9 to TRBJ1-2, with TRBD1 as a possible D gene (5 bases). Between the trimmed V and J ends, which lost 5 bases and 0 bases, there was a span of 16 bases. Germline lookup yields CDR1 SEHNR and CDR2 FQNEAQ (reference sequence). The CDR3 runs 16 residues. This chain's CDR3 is CASSHSRGNSNYGYTF. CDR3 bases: TGTGCCAGCAGCCATTCTAGGGGTAATTCTAACTATGGCTACACCTTC. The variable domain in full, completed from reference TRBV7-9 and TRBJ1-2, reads DTGVSQNPRHKITKRGQNVTFRCDPISEHNRLYWYRQTLGQGPEFLTYFQNEAQLEKSRLLSDRFSAERPKGSFSTLEIQRTEQGDSAMYLCASSHSRGNSNYGYTFGSGTRLTVV.

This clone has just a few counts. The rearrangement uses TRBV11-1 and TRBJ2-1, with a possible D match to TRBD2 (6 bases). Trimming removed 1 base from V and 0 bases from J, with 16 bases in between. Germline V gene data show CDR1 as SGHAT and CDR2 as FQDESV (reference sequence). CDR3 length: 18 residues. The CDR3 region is CASSLEGFTGDSYNEQFF. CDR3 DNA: TGTGCCAGCAGCTTAGAGGGCTTTACGGGAGACTCCTACAATGAGCAGTTCTTC.

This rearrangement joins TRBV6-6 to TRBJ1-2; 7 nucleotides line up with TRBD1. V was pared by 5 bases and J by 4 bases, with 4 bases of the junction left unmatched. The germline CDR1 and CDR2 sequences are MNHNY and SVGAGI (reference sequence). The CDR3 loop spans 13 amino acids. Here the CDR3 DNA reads TGTGCCAGCAGTCCACGACAGGGCTATGGCTACACCTTC. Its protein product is CASSPRQGYGYTF.

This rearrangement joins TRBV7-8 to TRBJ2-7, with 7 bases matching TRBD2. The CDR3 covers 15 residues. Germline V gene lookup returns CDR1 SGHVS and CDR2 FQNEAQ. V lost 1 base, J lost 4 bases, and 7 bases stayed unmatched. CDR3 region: CASSLVGGSRYEQYF. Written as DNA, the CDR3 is TGTGCCAGCAGCTTAGTTGGCGGGAGTCGGTACGAGCAGTACTTC.

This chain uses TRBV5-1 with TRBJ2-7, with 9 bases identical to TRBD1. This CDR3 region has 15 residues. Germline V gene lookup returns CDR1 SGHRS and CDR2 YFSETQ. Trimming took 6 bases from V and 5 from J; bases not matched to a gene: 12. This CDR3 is CASNRGGTGSDEQYF. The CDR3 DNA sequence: TGCGCCAGCAATAGGGGGGGGACAGGGTCCGACGAGCAGTACTTC.

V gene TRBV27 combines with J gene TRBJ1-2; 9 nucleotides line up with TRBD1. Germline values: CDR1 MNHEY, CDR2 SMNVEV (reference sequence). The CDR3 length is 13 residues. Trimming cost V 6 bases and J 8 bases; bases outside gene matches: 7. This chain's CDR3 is CASRSPGTGGYTF. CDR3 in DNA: TGTGCCAGCAGATCTCCCGGGACAGGGGGCTACACCTTC.

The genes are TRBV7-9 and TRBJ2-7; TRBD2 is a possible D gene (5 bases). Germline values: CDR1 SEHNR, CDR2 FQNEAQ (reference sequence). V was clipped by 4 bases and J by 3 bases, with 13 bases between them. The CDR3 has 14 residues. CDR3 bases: TGTGCCAGCAGCTCCGGCCTAGCCCTCTACGAGCAGTACTTC. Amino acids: CASSSGLALYEQYF. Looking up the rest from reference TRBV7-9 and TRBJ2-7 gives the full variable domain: DTGVSQNPRHKITKRGQNVTFRCDPISEHNRLYWYRQTLGQGPEFLTYFQNEAQLEKSRLLSDRFSAERPKGSFSTLEIQRTEQGDSAMYLCASSSGLALYEQYFGPGTRLTVT.

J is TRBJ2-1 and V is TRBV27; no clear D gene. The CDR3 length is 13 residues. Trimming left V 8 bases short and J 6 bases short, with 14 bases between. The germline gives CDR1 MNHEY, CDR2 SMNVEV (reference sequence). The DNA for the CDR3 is TGTGCCAGCTCCCCGCGACCATCCAATGAGCAGTTCTTC. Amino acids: CASSPRPSNEQFF.

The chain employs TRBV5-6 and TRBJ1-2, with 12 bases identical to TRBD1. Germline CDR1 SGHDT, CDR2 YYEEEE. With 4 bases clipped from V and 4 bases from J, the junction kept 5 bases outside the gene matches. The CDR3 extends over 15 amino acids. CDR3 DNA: TGTGCCAGCAGCAGGGGACAGGGGGCAGGCTATGGCTACACCTTC. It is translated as CASSRGQGAGYGYTF.

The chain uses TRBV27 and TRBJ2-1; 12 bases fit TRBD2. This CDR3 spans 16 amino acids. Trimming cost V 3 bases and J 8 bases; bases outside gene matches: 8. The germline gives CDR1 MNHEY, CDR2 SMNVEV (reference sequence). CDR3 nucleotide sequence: TGTGCCAGCAGTTTGGTACTAGCGGGAGGTTCCGATGAGCAGTTCTTC. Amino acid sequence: CASSLVLAGGSDEQFF.

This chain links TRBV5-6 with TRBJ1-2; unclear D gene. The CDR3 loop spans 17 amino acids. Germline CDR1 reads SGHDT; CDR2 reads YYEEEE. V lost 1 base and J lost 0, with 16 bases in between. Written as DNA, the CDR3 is TGTGCCAGCAGCTTGCTCCGTTTCCGGGTTTCTAACTATGGCTACACCTTC. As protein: CASSLLRFRVSNYGYTF.

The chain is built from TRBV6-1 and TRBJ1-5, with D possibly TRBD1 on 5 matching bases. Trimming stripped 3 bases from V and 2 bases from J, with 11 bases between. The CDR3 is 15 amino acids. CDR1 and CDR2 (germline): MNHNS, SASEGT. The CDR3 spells CASSDQGLGNQPQHF. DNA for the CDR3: TGTGCCAGCAGTGATCAGGGCTTAGGCAATCAGCCCCAGCATTTT.

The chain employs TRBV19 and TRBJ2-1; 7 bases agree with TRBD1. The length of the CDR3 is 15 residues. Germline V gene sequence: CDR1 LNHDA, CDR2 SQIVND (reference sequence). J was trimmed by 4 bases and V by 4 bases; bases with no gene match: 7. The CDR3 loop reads CASSTRTGKYNEQFF. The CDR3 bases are TGTGCCAGTAGTACACGGACAGGCAAATACAATGAGCAGTTCTTC.

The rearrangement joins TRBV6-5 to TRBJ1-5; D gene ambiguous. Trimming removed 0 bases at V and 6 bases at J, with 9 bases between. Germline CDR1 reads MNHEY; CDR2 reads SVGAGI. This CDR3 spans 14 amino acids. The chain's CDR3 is CASSYSSGVQPQHF. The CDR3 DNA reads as TGTGCCAGCAGTTACTCGTCAGGAGTTCAGCCCCAGCATTTT.

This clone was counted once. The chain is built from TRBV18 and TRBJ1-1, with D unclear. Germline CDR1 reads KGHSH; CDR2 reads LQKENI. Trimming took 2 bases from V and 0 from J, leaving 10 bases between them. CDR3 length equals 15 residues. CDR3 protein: CASSPFLWVNTEAFF. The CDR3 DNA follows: TGTGCCAGCTCACCATTTCTTTGGGTGAACACTGAAGCTTTCTTT.

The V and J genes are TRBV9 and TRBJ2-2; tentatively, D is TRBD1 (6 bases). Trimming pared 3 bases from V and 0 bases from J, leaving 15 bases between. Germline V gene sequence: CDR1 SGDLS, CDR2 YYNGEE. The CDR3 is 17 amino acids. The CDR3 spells CASSDDPDSTNTGELFF. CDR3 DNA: TGTGCCAGCAGCGACGACCCGGACAGCACGAACACCGGGGAGCTGTTTTTT.

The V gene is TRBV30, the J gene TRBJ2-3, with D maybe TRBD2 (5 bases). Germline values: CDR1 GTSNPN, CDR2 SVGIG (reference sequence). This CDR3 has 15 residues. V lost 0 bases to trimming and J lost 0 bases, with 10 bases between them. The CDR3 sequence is CAWSVGAASTDTQYF. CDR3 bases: TGTGCCTGGAGTGTAGGAGCGGCTAGCACAGATACGCAGTATTTT.

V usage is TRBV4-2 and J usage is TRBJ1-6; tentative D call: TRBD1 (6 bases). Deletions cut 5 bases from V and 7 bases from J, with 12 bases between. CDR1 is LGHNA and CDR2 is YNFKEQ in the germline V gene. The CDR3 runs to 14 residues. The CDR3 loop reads CASSNRAENSPLHF. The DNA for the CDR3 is TGTGCCAGCAGCAACAGGGCTGAGAATTCACCCCTCCACTTT.

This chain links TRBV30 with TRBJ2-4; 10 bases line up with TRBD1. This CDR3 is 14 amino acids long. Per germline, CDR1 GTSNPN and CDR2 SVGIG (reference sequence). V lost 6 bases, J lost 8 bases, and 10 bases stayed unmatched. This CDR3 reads CACHDRGLGDIQYF. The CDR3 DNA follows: TGTGCCTGTCACGACAGGGGGCTCGGAGACATTCAGTACTTC. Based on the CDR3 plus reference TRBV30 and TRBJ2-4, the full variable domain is SQTIHQWPATLVQPVGSPLSLECTVEGTSNPNLYWYRQAAGRGLQLLFYSVGIGQISSEVPQNLSASRPQDRQFILSSKKLLLSDSGFYLCACHDRGLGDIQYFGAGTRLSVL.

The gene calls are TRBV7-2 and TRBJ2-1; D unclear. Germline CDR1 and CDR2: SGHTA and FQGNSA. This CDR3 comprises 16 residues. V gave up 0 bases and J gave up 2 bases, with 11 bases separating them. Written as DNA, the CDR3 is TGTGCCAGCAGCTTAGCGCGTGGGCCTACCTACAATGAGCAGTTCTTC. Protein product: CASSLARGPTYNEQFF.